This T cell receptor beta chain was captured in a study of radiation and T cells in renal cell carcinoma. Study-wide results and caveats: From baseline, blood top tumor clonotypes peaked at 2 weeks post-radiation.

Sample time point: blood 4 weeks post-SBRT, at nephrectomy. The treatment is: 15 Gy SBRT to primary tumor, nephrectomy 4 weeks later. Serial blood draws occurred at baseline and 2 and 4 weeks post-SBRT. Sequencing was performed with immunoSEQ multiplex PCR; in TCRdb, only in-frame clones are kept and a portion is missing. The table records 80,000 or so clones, roughly nine tenths of them present only once. This clone is a singleton in its sample. Its target is unknown. The sample consisted of blood, taken from a patient whose treatment included radiotherapy and nephrectomy. The TCR sequence derives from a woman aged 70-85 years with renal cell carcinoma.

The CDR3 sequence is CASSLGTSGLGTDTQYF. In DNA form, the CDR3 reads TGTGCCAGCAGTTTAGGGACTAGCGGGTTGGGCACAGATACGCAGTATTTT. The rearrangement joins TRBV28 to TRBJ2-3; 12 bases are shared with TRBD2. CDR1 MDHEN and CDR2 SYDVKM come from the germline V gene. This CDR3 comprises 17 residues. V was clipped by 2 bases and J by 1 base; unmatched bases: 4.